The clone carrying this T cell receptor beta chain was observed a handful of times. Trimming cost V 2 bases and J 4 bases; bases outside gene matches: 7. Per germline, CDR1 SGHRS and CDR2 YFSETQ. The CDR3 loop spans 15 amino acids. TCRdb re-derived calls from the RT-PCR reads in MiXCR, one entry per CDR3 protein. The top ten hold 3% to 4.5% of the sample, which has 650,000 to 800,000 distinct CDR3 sequences, about 14% seen once. This sequence originates from a female donor in good health, serving as a healthy control. J is TRBJ2-3 and V is TRBV5-1; 7 positions agree with TRBD2. The sample taken for sequencing was memory CD4+ T cells from blood. The CDR3 reads CASSLGAGKPDTQYF. The CDR3 region has the DNA TGCGCCAGCAGCTTAGGAGCGGGAAAGCCAGATACGCAGTATTTT.